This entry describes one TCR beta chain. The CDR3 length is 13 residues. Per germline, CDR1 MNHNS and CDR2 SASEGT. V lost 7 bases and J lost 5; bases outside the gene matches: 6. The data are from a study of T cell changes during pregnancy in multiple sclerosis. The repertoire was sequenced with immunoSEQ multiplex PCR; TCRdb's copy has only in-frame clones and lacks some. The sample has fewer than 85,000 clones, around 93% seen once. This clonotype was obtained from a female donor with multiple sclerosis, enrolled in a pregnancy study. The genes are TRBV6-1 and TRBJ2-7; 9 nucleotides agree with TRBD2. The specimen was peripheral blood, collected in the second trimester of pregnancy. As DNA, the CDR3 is TGTGCCAGCAACCCGACTAGCGGAAACGAGCAGTACTTC. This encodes CASNPTSGNEQYF.